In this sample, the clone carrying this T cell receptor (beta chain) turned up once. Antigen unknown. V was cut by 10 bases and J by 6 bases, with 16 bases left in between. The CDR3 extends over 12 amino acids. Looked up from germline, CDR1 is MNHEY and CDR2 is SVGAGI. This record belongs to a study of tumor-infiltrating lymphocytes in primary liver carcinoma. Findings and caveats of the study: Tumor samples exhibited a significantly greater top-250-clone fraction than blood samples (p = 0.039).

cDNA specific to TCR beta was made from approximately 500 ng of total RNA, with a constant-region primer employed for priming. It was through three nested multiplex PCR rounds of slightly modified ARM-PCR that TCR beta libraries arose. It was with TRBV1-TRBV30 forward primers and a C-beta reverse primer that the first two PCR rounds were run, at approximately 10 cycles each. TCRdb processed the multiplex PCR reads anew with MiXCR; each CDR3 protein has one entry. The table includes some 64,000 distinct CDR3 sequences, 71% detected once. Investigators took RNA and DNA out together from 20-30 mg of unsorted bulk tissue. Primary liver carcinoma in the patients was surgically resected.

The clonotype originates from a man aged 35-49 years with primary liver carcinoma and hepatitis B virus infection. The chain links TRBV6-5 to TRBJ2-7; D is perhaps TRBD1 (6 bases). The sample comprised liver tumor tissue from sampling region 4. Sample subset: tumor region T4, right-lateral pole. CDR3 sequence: CATQNGQSEQYF. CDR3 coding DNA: TGTGCCACCCAGAACGGACAGAGCGAGCAGTACTTC.